There are a few counts of the clone carrying this T cell receptor gamma chain. Its antigen is unidentified. TCRdb called clones anew from the PCR reads with CATT. The repertoire includes about 3,900 gamma-chain clones, roughly a sixth of them detected once, and around 6.8% sits in the top ten. The data originate from a study of human gamma delta and Vdelta1 T cells. Study-level results: Polyclonal Delta One T cells reportedly showed broad cytotoxic targeting of acute myeloid leukemia.

V shed 1 base and J 7 bases; nucleotides not matched to a gene: 7. Germline assignment: CDR1 EGSNGY and CDR2 YDSYNSKV. This CDR3 region has 13 residues. The chain links TRGV2 to TRGJ1 or TRGJ2. The sample consisted of Vdelta1 gamma-delta T cells from blood grown in culture (DOT cells). The receptor was derived from a human donor in good health. The CDR3 spells CATWDGFGYKKLF. CDR3 coding DNA: TGTGCCACCTGGGACGGTTTCGGGTATAAGAAACTCTTT.